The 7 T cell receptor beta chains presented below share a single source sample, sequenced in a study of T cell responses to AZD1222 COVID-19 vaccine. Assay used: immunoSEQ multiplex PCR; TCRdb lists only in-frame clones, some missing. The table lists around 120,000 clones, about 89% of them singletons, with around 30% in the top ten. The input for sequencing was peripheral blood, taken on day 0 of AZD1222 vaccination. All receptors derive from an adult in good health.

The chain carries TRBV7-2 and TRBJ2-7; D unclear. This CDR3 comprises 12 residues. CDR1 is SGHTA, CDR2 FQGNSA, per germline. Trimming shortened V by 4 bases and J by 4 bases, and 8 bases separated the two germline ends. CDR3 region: CASSSDRYEQYF. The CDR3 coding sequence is TGTGCCAGCAGCTCCGACCGATACGAGCAGTACTTC.

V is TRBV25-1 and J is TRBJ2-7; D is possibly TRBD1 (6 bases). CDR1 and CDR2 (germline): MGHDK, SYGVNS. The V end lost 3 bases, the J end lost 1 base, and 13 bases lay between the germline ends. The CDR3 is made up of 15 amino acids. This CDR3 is CASSDLSGQSYEQYF. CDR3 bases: TGTGCCAGCAGTGACTTATCGGGACAATCCTACGAGCAGTACTTC.

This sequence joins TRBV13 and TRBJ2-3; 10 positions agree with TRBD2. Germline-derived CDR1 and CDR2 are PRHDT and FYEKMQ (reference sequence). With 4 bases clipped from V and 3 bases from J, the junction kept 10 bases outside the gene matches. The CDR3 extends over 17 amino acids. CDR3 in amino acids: CASSSPGLAGATDTQYF. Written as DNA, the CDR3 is TGTGCCAGCAGCTCTCCTGGCCTAGCGGGGGCAACAGATACGCAGTATTTT.

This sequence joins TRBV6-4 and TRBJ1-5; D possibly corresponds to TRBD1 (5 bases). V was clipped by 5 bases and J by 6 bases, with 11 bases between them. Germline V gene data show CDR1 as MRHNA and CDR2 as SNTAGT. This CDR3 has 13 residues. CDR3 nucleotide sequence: TGTGCCAGCAGTTCAGGGTTGGGTCAGCCCCAGCATTTT. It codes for CASSSGLGQPQHF.

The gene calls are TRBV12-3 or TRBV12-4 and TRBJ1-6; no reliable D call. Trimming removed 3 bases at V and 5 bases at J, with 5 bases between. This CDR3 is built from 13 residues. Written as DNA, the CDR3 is TGTGCCAGCAGTTTGGACGATAATTCACCCCTCCACTTT. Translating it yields CASSLDDNSPLHF.

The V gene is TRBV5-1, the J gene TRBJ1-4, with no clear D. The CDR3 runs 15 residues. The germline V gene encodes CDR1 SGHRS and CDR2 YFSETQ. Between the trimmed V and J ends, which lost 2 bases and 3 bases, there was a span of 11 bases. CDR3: CASSLLGRANEKLFF. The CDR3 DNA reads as TGCGCCAGCAGCTTACTAGGGCGGGCTAATGAAAAACTGTTTTTT. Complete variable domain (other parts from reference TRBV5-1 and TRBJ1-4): KAGVTQTPRYLIKTRGQQVTLSCSPISGHRSVSWYQQTPGQGLQFLFEYFSETQRNKGNFPGRFSGRQFSNSRSEMNVSTLELGDSALYLCASSLLGRANEKLFFGSGTQLSVL.

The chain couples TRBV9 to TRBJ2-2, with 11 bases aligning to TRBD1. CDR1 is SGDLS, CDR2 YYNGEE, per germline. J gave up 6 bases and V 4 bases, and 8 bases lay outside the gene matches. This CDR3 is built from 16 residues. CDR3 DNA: TGTGCCAGCAGCCCTAGAGGACAGGGGGCGGCCGGGGAGCTGTTTTTT. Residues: CASSPRGQGAAGELFF.